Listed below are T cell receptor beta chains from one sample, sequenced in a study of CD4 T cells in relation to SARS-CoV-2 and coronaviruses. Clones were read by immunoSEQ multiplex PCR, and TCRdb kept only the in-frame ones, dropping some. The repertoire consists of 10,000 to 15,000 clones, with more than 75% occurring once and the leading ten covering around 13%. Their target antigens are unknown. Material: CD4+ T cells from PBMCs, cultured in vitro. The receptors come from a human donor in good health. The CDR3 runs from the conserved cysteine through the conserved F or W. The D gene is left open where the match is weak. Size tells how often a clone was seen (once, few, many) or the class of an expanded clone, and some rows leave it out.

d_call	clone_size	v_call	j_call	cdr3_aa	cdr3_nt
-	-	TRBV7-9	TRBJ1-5	CASSQGYNQPQHF	TGTGCCAGCAGCCAGGGTTACAATCAGCCCCAGCATTTT
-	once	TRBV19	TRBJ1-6	CASSIQSPEGAGVSPLHF	TGTGCCAGTAGTATACAATCCCCTGAAGGGGCCGGAGTCTCACCCCTCCACTTT
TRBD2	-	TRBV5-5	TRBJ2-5	CASSLTGGLAGGYF	TGTGCCAGCAGCTTGACAGGGGGACTAGCGGGCGGGTACTTC
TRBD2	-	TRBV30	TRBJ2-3	CAWSFTSGSQYF	TGTGCCTGGAGTTTCACTAGCGGATCGCAGTATTTT
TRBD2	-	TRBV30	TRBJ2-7	CAWSALGAGEDEQYF	TGTGCCTGGTCGGCCTTGGGAGCGGGAGAGGACGAGCAGTACTTC
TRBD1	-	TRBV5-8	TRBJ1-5	CASSPGGFEDQPQHF	TGTGCCAGCAGCCCAGGGGGTTTCGAGGATCAGCCCCAGCATTTT
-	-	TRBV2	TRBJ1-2	CASSEYRYGYTF	TGTGCCAGCAGTGAGTACCGCTATGGCTACACCTTC
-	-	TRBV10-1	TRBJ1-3	CASNPGSGNTIYF	TGCGCCAGCAACCCCGGATCTGGAAACACCATATATTTT
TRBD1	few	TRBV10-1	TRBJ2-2	CASRTGQTGELFF	TGCGCCAGCAGGACAGGGCAAACCGGGGAGCTGTTTTTT
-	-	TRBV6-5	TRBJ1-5	CASSPSRSNQPQHF	TGTGCCAGCAGTCCTTCGAGGAGCAATCAGCCCCAGCATTTT
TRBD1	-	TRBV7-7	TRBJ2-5	CASSPGQGAIETQYF	TGTGCTAGCAGCCCAGGACAGGGGGCGATTGAGACCCAGTACTTC
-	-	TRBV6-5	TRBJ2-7	CASSPTGFEQYF	TGTGCCAGCAGTCCAACAGGGTTCGAGCAGTACTTC
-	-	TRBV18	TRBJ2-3	CASSPGGGADTQYF	TGTGCCAGCTCCCCCGGCGGAGGCGCAGATACGCAGTATTTT
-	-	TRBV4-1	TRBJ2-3	CASSQPTRSGDTQYF	TGCGCCAGCAGCCAACCCACTAGATCCGGTGATACGCAGTATTTT
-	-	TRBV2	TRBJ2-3	CASKRQATDTQYF	TGTGCCAGCAAAAGACAGGCGACAGATACGCAGTATTTT
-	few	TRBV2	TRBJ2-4	CASSEGVAKNIQYF	TGTGCCAGCAGTGAAGGAGTTGCCAAAAACATTCAGTACTTC
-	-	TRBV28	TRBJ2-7	CASSSGYSYEQYF	TGTGCCAGCAGTTCAGGGTACTCCTACGAGCAGTACTTC
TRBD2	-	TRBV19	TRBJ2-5	CASSPSGIQETQYF	TGTGCCAGTAGTCCTAGCGGGATCCAAGAGACCCAGTACTTC
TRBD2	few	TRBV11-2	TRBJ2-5	CASSLDQTSGLQETQYF	TGTGCCAGCAGCTTAGACCAGACTAGCGGGCTTCAAGAGACCCAGTACTTC
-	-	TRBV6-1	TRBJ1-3	CASSGVTLMLSGNTIYF	TGTGCCAGCAGTGGCGTTACTCTGATGCTCTCTGGAAACACCATATATTTT
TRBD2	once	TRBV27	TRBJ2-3	CASSFPRGAGAADTQYF	TGCGCCAGCAGTTTCCCGCGGGGAGCGGGAGCTGCAGATACGCAGTATTTT
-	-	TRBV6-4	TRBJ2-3	CASSGAGGTDTQYF	TGTGCCAGCAGTGGTGCAGGGGGCACAGATACGCAGTATTTT
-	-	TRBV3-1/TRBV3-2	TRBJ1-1	CASSQDQRTFMNTEAFF	TGTGCCAGCAGCCAAGATCAGAGAACCTTTATGAACACTGAAGCTTTCTTT
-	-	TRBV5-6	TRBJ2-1	CASSFTRESSYNEQFF	TGTGCCAGCAGCTTCACCCGGGAGAGCTCCTACAATGAGCAGTTCTTC
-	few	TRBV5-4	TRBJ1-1	CASSPVGVTEAFF	TGTGCCAGCAGCCCTGTGGGGGTCACTGAAGCTTTCTTT
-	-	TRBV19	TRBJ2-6	CAASVASGANVLTF	TGTGCCGCCTCAGTTGCCTCTGGGGCCAACGTCCTGACTTTC
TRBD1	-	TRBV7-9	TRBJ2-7	CASSLVETGGSYEQYF	TGTGCCAGCAGCTTAGTCGAGACAGGGGGTTCCTACGAGCAGTACTTC
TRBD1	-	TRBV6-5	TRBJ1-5	CASILGQGAVQPQHF	TGTGCCAGCATTCTCGGACAGGGGGCTGTTCAGCCCCAGCATTTT
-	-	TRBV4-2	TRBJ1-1	CASSQLRDTEAFF	TGTGCCAGCAGCCAATTACGGGACACTGAAGCTTTCTTT
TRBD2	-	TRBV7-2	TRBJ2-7	CASSLSMGGDYEQYF	TGTGCCAGCAGCTTATCGATGGGGGGGGACTACGAGCAGTACTTC
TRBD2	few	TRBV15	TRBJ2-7	CATRAGTGGPYDEQYF	TGTGCCACCCGAGCAGGGACGGGAGGCCCATACGACGAGCAGTACTTC
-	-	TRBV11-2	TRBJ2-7	CASSLVLQGGTYF	TGTGCCAGCAGCTTAGTTCTCCAGGGCGGCACGTACTTC
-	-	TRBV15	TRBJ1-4	CATGRGGSEKLFF	TGTGCCACCGGACGGGGGGGTAGCGAAAAACTGTTTTTT
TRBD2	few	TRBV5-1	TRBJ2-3	CASSSYSGRTDTQYF	TGCGCCAGCAGCTCTTATAGCGGGAGGACGGATACGCAGTATTTT
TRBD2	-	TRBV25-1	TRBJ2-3	CASSELSGVDTQYF	TGTGCCAGCAGTGAACTTAGCGGGGTGGATACGCAGTATTTT
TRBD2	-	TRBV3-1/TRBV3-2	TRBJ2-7	CASSQPLAGGQYF	TGTGCCAGCAGCCAACCCCTAGCGGGAGGGCAGTACTTC
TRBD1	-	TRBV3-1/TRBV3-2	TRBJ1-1	CASSRTGRLTEAFF	TGTGCCAGCAGCCGGACAGGCCGTCTCACTGAAGCTTTCTTT
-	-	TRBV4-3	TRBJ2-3	CASSPGVSTDTQYF	TGCGCCAGCAGCCCCGGGGTTAGCACAGATACGCAGTATTTT
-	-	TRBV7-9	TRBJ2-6	CASSLDQANVLTF	TGTGCCAGCAGCTTGGACCAGGCCAACGTCCTGACTTTC
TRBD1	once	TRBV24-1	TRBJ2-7	CATVTRDRYYEQYF	TGTGCCACCGTAACTCGGGACAGGTACTACGAGCAGTACTTC
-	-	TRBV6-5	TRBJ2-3	CASSYRQPGDTQYF	TGTGCCAGCAGTTACCGCCAACCTGGGGATACGCAGTATTTT
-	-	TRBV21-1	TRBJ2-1	CASSKVGLARNNEQFF	TGTGCCAGCAGCAAAGTGGGACTAGCGAGGAACAATGAGCAGTTCTTC
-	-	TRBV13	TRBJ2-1	CASSPPGLASSYNEQFF	TGTGCCAGCAGCCCCCCCGGCTTAGCTAGCTCCTACAATGAGCAGTTCTTC
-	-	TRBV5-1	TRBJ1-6	CASSLAGRGSPLHF	TGCGCCAGCAGCTTGGCCGGGAGGGGATCACCCCTCCACTTT
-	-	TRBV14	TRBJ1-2	CASSQPGDVSGYTF	TGTGCCAGCAGCCAACCGGGGGACGTTTCGGGCTACACCTTC
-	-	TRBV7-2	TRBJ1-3	CASTLARVGNTIYF	TGTGCCAGCACCCTGGCCAGAGTCGGAAACACCATATATTTT
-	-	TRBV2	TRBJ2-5	CASREGWTGETQYF	TGTGCCAGCAGGGAGGGCTGGACGGGGGAGACCCAGTACTTC
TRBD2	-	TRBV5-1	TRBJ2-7	CASSRSSGRGYEQYF	TGCGCCAGCAGCAGATCTAGCGGGAGGGGATACGAGCAGTACTTC
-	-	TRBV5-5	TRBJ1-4	CASSLEGGRELFF	TGTGCCAGCAGCCTGGAGGGGGGCAGGGAATTGTTTTTT
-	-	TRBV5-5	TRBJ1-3	CASSSDSYSGNTIYF	TGTGCCAGCAGCTCAGACAGCTACTCTGGAAACACCATATATTTT